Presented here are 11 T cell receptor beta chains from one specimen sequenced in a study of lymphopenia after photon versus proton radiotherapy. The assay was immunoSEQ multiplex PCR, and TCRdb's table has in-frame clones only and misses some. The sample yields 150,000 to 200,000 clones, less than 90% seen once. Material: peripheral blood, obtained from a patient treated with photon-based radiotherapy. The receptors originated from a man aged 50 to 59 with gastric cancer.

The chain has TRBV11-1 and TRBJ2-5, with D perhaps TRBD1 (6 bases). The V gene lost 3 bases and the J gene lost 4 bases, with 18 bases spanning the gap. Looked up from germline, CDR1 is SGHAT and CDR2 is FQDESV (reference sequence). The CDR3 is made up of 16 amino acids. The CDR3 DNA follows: TGTGCCAGCAGCTTCAGGCAGGGGACGAATCCAGAGACCCAGTACTTC. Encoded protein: CASSFRQGTNPETQYF.

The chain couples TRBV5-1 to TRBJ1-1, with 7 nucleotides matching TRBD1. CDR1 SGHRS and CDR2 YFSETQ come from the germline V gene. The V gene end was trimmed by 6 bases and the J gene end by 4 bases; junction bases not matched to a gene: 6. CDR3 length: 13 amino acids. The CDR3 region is CASNYQGGTEAFF. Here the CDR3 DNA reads TGCGCCAGCAACTACCAGGGGGGCACTGAAGCTTTCTTT.

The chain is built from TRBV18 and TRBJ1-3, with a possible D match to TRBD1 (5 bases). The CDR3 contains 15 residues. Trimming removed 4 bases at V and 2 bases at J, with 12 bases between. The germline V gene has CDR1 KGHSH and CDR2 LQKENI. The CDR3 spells CASSQTQGAGNTIYF. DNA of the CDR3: TGTGCCAGCTCACAAACCCAGGGCGCTGGAAACACCATATATTTT.

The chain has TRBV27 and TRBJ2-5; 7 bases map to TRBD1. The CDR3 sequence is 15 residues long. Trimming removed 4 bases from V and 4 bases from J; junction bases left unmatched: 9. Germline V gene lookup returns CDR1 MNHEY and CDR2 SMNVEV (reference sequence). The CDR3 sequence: CASSSPRAGGETQYF. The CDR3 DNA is TGTGCCAGCAGTTCTCCCCGGGCAGGGGGAGAGACCCAGTACTTC.

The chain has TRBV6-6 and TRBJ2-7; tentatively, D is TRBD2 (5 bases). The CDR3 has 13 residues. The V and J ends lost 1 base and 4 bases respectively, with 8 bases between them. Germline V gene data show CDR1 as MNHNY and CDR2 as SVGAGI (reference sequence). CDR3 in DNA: TGTGCCAGCAGTTACTTAGGCGGGTACGAGCAGTACTTC. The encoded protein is CASSYLGGYEQYF.

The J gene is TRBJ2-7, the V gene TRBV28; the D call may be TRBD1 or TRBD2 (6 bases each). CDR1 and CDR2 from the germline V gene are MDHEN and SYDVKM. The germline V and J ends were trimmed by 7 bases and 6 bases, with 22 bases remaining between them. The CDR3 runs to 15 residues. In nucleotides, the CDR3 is TGTGCCAGCAAGGTACCGGGGGCGCGGATCGGCGAGCAGTACTTC. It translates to CASKVPGARIGEQYF.

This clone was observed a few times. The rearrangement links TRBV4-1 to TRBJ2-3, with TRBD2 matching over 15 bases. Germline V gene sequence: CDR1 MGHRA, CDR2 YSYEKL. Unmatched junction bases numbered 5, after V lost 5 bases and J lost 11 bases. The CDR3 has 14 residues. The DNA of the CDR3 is TGCGCCAGCAGCGGACTAGCGGGAGGGCCGAAGCAGTATTTT. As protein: CASSGLAGGPKQYF.

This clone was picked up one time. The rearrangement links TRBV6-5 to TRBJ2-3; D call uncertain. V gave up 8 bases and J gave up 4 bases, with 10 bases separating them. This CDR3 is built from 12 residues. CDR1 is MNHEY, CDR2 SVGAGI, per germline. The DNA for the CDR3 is TGTGCCAGCCGACGAGGTGCAGATACGCAGTATTTT. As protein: CASRRGADTQYF.

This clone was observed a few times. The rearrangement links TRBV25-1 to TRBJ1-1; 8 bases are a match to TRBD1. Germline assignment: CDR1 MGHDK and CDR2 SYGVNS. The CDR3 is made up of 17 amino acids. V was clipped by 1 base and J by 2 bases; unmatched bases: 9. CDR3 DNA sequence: TGTGCCAGCAGTGAATCGGTCAGGGGGCGGTTCAACACTGAAGCTTTCTTT. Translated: CASSESVRGRFNTEAFF.

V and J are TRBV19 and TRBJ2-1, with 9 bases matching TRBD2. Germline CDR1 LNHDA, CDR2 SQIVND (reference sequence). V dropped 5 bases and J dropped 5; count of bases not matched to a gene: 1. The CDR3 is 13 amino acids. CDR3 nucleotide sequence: TGTGCCAGTAGTCCTAGCGGGAACAATGAGCAGTTCTTC. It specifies CASSPSGNNEQFF.

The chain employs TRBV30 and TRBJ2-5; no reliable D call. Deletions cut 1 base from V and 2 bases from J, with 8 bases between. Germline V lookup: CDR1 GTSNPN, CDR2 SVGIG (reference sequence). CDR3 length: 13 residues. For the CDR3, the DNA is TGTGCCTGGAGTGGGGGTCTACAAGAGACCCAGTACTTC. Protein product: CAWSGGLQETQYF. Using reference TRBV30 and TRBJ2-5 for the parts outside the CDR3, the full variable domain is SQTIHQWPATLVQPVGSPLSLECTVEGTSNPNLYWYRQAAGRGLQLLFYSVGIGQISSEVPQNLSASRPQDRQFILSSKKLLLSDSGFYLCAWSGGLQETQYFGPGTRLLVL.